One and the same sample provided the 28 T cell receptor beta chains below, sequenced in a study of blood T cell repertoires in COVID-19. TCRdb keeps only in-frame clones here, not all; method: immunoSEQ multiplex PCR. This sample has just over 200,000 clones; around 84% occur once, and the top ten carry around 5.7%. The sequencing input was peripheral blood. These receptors all come from an elderly man with acute or convalescent COVID-19.

This clone was detected once. This chain connects TRBV6-6 to TRBJ2-1, with 13 bases fitting TRBD2. CDR3 length equals 15 residues. V dropped 4 bases and J dropped 7; count of bases not matched to a gene: 4. Germline V gives CDR1 MNHNY, CDR2 SVGAGI (reference sequence). The CDR3 DNA sequence: TGTGCCAGCAGTTCCGGGACTAGCGGGATTAATGAGCAGTTCTTC. As protein: CASSSGTSGINEQFF.

The CDR3 DNA follows: TGCGCCAGCAGCCAAGGCGCGCCGAACACCGGGGAGCTGTTTTTT. Its translation is CASSQGAPNTGELFF. The chain has TRBV4-1 and TRBJ2-2; D is undetermined. The CDR3 loop spans 15 amino acids. Per the germline V gene, CDR1 is MGHRA and CDR2 is YSYEKL. Deletions cut 1 base from V and 0 bases from J, with 6 bases between.

The genes are TRBV5-1 and TRBJ2-2; no definite D call. The CDR3 totals 15 residues. Per the germline V gene, CDR1 is SGHRS and CDR2 is YFSETQ. The V end was cut by 0 bases, the J end by 0 bases, with 6 bases between. CDR3 nucleotide sequence: TGCGCCAGCAGCTTGGTTCAGTCGAACACCGGGGAGCTGTTTTTT. This codes for CASSLVQSNTGELFF.

This chain links TRBV7-2 with TRBJ2-7, with 8 bases lining up with TRBD2. The CDR3 has 15 residues. From germline, CDR1 is SGHTA and CDR2 FQGNSA. The trim removed 1 base at V and 2 bases at J, leaving 4 bases unmatched. CDR3: CASSLGGLVAYEQYF. The CDR3, as DNA: TGTGCCAGCAGCTTAGGGGGACTAGTGGCCTACGAGCAGTACTTC.

The rearrangement joins TRBV7-8 to TRBJ2-7, with 8 bases that match TRBD1. CDR3 size: 15 residues. Germline values: CDR1 SGHVS, CDR2 FQNEAQ. The V and J ends lost 2 bases and 3 bases, in that order; junction bases with no gene match: 6. The DNA of the CDR3 is TGTGCCAGCAGCTTAACCCCTACAGGGGGCTACGAGCAGTACGTC. Its protein product is CASSLTPTGGYEQYV.

This clone has more than one count but fewer than ten. This chain links TRBV6-1 with TRBJ2-3, with TRBD2 as a possible D gene (6 bases). Trimming removed 2 bases at V and 1 base at J, with 10 bases between. CDR3 length: 15 residues. The germline gives CDR1 MNHNS, CDR2 SASEGT. The CDR3 sequence is CASSESPGGTDTQYF. The CDR3 bases are TGTGCCAGCAGTGAAAGTCCGGGAGGCACAGATACGCAGTATTTT.

The chain links TRBV18 to TRBJ1-1; D gene uncertain. The germline V and J ends were trimmed by 6 bases and 1 base, with 9 bases remaining between them. This CDR3 is built from 13 residues. CDR1 and CDR2 from the germline V gene are KGHSH and LQKENI. The chain's CDR3 is CASSSTRNTEAFF. DNA for the CDR3: TGTGCCAGCTCGTCAACAAGGAACACTGAAGCTTTCTTT.

The rearrangement joins TRBV18 to TRBJ2-1; D is perhaps TRBD2 (7 bases). This CDR3 comprises 16 residues. The germline V and J ends were trimmed by 3 bases and 4 bases, with 16 bases remaining between them. Germline-derived CDR1 and CDR2 are KGHSH and LQKENI. The CDR3 loop is CASSPLGRGGYNEQFF. The CDR3, as DNA: TGTGCCAGCTCACCCCTGGGGAGGGGGGGTTACAATGAGCAGTTCTTC.

This clone has a single count. The chain links TRBV3-1 (or the pseudogene TRBV3-2) to TRBJ2-2; D not certain. The germline CDR1 and CDR2 sequences are LGHDT and YNNKEL (reference sequence). V was cut by 1 base and J by 5 bases, with 5 bases left in between. CDR3 size: 13 residues. CDR3 nucleotide sequence: TGTGCCAGCAGCCAAGGGCGGACCGGGGAGCTGTTTTTT. Amino acids: CASSQGRTGELFF.

This chain's CDR3 is CASRDQGTLIGEQFF. The CDR3 nucleotides are TGTGCCAGCAGGGACCAGGGGACCCTCATAGGCGAGCAGTTCTTC. The rearrangement links TRBV28 to TRBJ2-1; maybe TRBD1 (6 bases). The germline V gene has CDR1 MDHEN and CDR2 SYDVKM. CDR3 size: 15 residues. V gave up 6 bases and J gave up 10 bases, with 22 bases separating them.

The rearrangement joins TRBV19 to TRBJ2-7, with D possibly TRBD2 on 5 matching bases. Germline V CDR1 and CDR2: LNHDA, SQIVND (reference sequence). Trimming stripped 5 bases from V and 3 bases from J, with 17 bases between. CDR3 length: 15 amino acids. CDR3 sequence: CASSPVGIGIYEQYF. The CDR3 DNA follows: TGTGCCAGTAGTCCTGTCGGGATCGGGATCTACGAGCAGTACTTC.

The J gene is TRBJ1-3, the V gene TRBV9; weak D call: TRBD1 (6 bases). The CDR3 has 15 residues. V gave up 4 bases and J gave up 2 bases, with 13 bases separating them. The germline gives CDR1 SGDLS, CDR2 YYNGEE. The CDR3 is CASSLGGGTGNTIYF. DNA for the CDR3: TGTGCCAGCAGCCTAGGGGGAGGGACTGGAAACACCATATATTTT.

The chain combines TRBV18 with TRBJ2-7, with D possibly matching TRBD1 (5 bases). Germline V gene data show CDR1 as KGHSH and CDR2 as LQKENI. Trimming pared 4 bases from V and 5 bases from J, leaving 9 bases between. This CDR3 has 12 amino acids. CDR3 nucleotides: TGTGCCAGCTCACTGCAGGGTAACGAGCAGTACGTC. Translation: CASSLQGNEQYV.

In DNA form, the CDR3 reads TGTGCCAGCAGTTTCCTAGGGACAGGGTTCACTGGGGCCAACGTCCTGACTTTC. Translating it yields CASSFLGTGFTGANVLTF. The chain combines TRBV28 with TRBJ2-6; 9 nucleotides align to TRBD1. Germline V CDR1 and CDR2: MDHEN, SYDVKM. The CDR3 is 18 amino acids. Trimming at V came to 3 bases and at J to 2 bases, leaving 8 bases not matched to a gene.

The chain employs TRBV29-1 and TRBJ1-2; 7 nucleotides align to TRBD1. Germline V gene lookup returns CDR1 SQVTM and CDR2 ANQGSEA. Trimming at V came to 7 bases and at J to 5 bases, leaving 7 bases not matched to a gene. The CDR3 totals 12 residues. CDR3 residues: CSARDSGYGYTF. The CDR3 DNA reads TGCAGCGCCAGGGACAGTGGATATGGCTACACCTTC.

This chain joins TRBV18 and TRBJ2-1; 7 positions agree with TRBD2. The junction had 4 bases not matched to a gene; V was cut back by 4 bases and J by 4 bases. CDR3 size: 14 residues. Looked up from germline, CDR1 is KGHSH and CDR2 is LQKENI. CDR3 amino acids: CASSLRGSYNEQFF. The CDR3 nucleotides are TGTGCCAGCTCACTGCGCGGGAGTTACAATGAGCAGTTCTTC. The entire variable domain, with the rest obtained from reference TRBV18 and TRBJ2-1, is as follows: NAGVMQNPRHLVRRRGQEARLRCSPMKGHSHVYWYRQLPEEGLKFMVYLQKENIIDESGMPKERFSAEFPKEGPSILRIQQVVRGDSAAYFCASSLRGSYNEQFFGPGTRLTVL.

The chain carries TRBV2 and TRBJ2-3; the D gene is possibly TRBD1 (5 bases). V lost 7 bases, J lost 1 base, and 12 bases lay in between. CDR1 and CDR2 (germline): SNHLY, FYNNEI. The CDR3 is made up of 14 amino acids. The CDR3 nucleotides are TGTGCCAGCACCTGGACCAGGGGCACAGATACGCAGTATTTT. Encoded protein: CASTWTRGTDTQYF.

The CDR3 DNA follows: TGTGCCAGCAGCCAGGCGGACAGAAAATTTAGCACAGATACGCAGTATTTT. It encodes CASSQADRKFSTDTQYF. The rearrangement uses TRBV7-3 and TRBJ2-3; D may be TRBD1 (6 bases). This CDR3 has 17 residues. Germline loops: CDR1 SGHTA, CDR2 FQGTGA. V lost 5 bases, J lost 0 bases, and 18 bases lay in between.

This chain's CDR3 is CASSFKGSGYTF. Here the CDR3 DNA reads TGTGCCAGCAGCTTTAAGGGGTCCGGCTACACCTTC. The rearrangement links TRBV7-6 to TRBJ1-2; maybe TRBD1 (5 bases). Germline CDR1 reads SGHVS; CDR2 reads FNYEAQ. V was pared by 3 bases and J by 8 bases, with 10 bases between. This CDR3 region has 12 residues.

This chain links TRBV7-8 with TRBJ2-1; possibly TRBD1 for D (6 bases). CDR3 length: 16 residues. The germline gives CDR1 SGHVS, CDR2 FQNEAQ. V dropped 3 bases and J dropped 7 bases, with 19 bases sitting between them. CDR3 nucleotide sequence: TGTGCCAGCAGCTTCCAGGGGCTAGTAAGCCGAAATGAGCAGTTCTTC. This encodes CASSFQGLVSRNEQFF.

The chain uses TRBV5-1 and TRBJ2-3; 10 positions match TRBD2. Trimming took 0 bases from V and 8 from J; bases not matched to a gene: 6. The CDR3 length is 15 residues. The germline CDR1 and CDR2 sequences are SGHRS and YFSETQ. This CDR3 reads CASSLELAGEGTQYF. The CDR3 DNA reads TGCGCCAGCAGCTTGGAGCTAGCGGGAGAGGGTACGCAGTATTTT.

The chain has TRBV4-1 and TRBJ2-3; the D gene is possibly TRBD2 (6 bases). From germline, CDR1 is MGHRA and CDR2 YSYEKL. The V and J ends lost 0 bases and 1 base respectively, with 11 bases between them. This CDR3 has 16 residues. This chain's CDR3 is CASSQDVGGGTDTQYF. Written as DNA, the CDR3 is TGCGCCAGCAGCCAAGATGTTGGAGGGGGCACAGATACGCAGTATTTT.

Only a few counts were recorded for this clone. The rearrangement uses TRBV7-3 and TRBJ1-2, with 9 bases that match TRBD1. Trimming cost V 5 bases and J 6 bases; bases outside gene matches: 19. The CDR3 extends over 18 amino acids. The germline CDR1 and CDR2 sequences are SGHTA and FQGTGA. CDR3 residues: CASSLRGGTGGGVNGYTF. CDR3 DNA sequence: TGTGCCAGCAGCCTTCGAGGGGGAACAGGGGGCGGAGTAAATGGCTACACCTTC. Full variable domain (rest looked up from reference TRBV7-3 and TRBJ1-2): GAGVSQTPSNKVTEKGKYVELRCDPISGHTALYWYRQSLGQGPEFLIYFQGTGAADDSGLPNDRFFAVRPEGSVSTLKIQRTERGDSAVYLCASSLRGGTGGGVNGYTFGSGTRLTVV.

The rearrangement links TRBV21-1 to TRBJ2-1; TRBD2, the table's D call, was not compared with the DNA. TRBV21-1 is a pseudogene segment. The CDR3 totals 18 residues. CDR3 bases: TGTGCCAGCAGCAAGGCCGGTAGCACCCTGCCCCCCCTCCATGAGCAGTTCTTC. Translation: CASSKAGSTLPPLHEQFF.

The sample holds one count of this clone. V and J are TRBV7-2 and TRBJ1-5; 9 positions match TRBD1. The CDR3 spans 16 residues. V lost 5 bases, J lost 7 bases, and 12 bases stayed unmatched. Germline V gene sequence: CDR1 SGHTA, CDR2 FQGNSA. CDR3: CASSPNGQGYRQPQHF. The CDR3, as DNA: TGTGCCAGCAGCCCCAACGGACAGGGGTATAGACAGCCCCAGCATTTT.

The V gene is TRBV3-1 (or the pseudogene TRBV3-2), the J gene TRBJ2-3; TRBD2 aligns across 8 bases. V lost 4 bases, J lost 6 bases, and 6 bases stayed unmatched. This CDR3 is 14 amino acids long. The germline CDR1 and CDR2 sequences are LGHDT and YNNKEL (reference sequence). CDR3 coding DNA: TGTGCCAGCAGCCCCTTAGCGGGGCCCGATACGCAGTATTTT. Protein: CASSPLAGPDTQYF.

The chain is built from TRBV10-3 and TRBJ2-7; 12 bases line up with TRBD2. Germline CDR1 ENHRY, CDR2 SYGVKD. Trimming at V came to 5 bases and at J to 5 bases, leaving 4 bases not matched to a gene. This CDR3 is 14 amino acids long. In nucleotides, the CDR3 is TGTGCCATCAGTAGACTAGCGGGAGCGAACGAGCAGTACTTC. Translation gives CAISRLAGANEQYF.

The J gene is TRBJ1-2, the V gene TRBV5-1, with 7 bases fitting TRBD1. The CDR3 contains 14 residues. The junction had 1 base not matched to a gene; V was cut back by 0 bases and J by 2 bases. Germline V gene sequence: CDR1 SGHRS, CDR2 YFSETQ. CDR3 coding DNA: TGCGCCAGCAGCTTGGGGGACAGAAACTATGGCTACACCTTC. Residues: CASSLGDRNYGYTF.